This TCR beta chain emerged from a study of radiotherapy plus CTLA-4 blockade in lung cancer. General observations from the study: Radiotherapy with ipilimumab was followed by blood expansion of tumor-derived clones.

Here immunoSEQ multiplex PCR was the method, and the copy in TCRdb shows in-frame clones only, minus some. This sample has 55,000 to 80,000 clones, with around 86% found just once. Concerning this clone: Its target is not known.

The TCR comes from a human donor with non-small cell lung cancer that progressed on radiotherapy plus ipilimumab. Sequences were derived from peripheral blood, sampled from a patient treated with radiotherapy plus ipilimumab.

The CDR3 is CASSESRPGQGAGELFF. CDR3 bases: TGTGCCAGCAGTGAAAGTCGGCCGGGACAGGGGGCCGGGGAGCTGTTTTTT. The chain recombines TRBV2 with TRBJ2-2, with 11 positions matching TRBD1. CDR3 length: 17 amino acids. J lost 6 bases, V lost 2 bases, and 8 bases had no gene match. CDR1 SNHLY and CDR2 FYNNEI come from the germline V gene. Based on the CDR3 plus reference TRBV2 and TRBJ2-2, the full variable domain is EPEVTQTPSHQVTQMGQEVILRCVPISNHLYFYWYRQILGQKVEFLVSFYNNEISEKSEIFDDQFSVERPDGSNFTLKIRSTKLEDSAMYFCASSESRPGQGAGELFFGEGSRLTVL.